These T cell receptor beta chains were read from a single sample in a study of identical twins. TCRdb redid the calling of the 5' RACE reads with MiXCR, one entry per CDR3 protein. Counted here are about 490,000 distinct CDR3 sequences, around 15% occurring once; the ten biggest clones make up nearly 0.45%. The sample also formed part of further work on yellow fever vaccine responses in identical twins.

The specimen was CD4+ T cells sorted from blood. These TCRs come from a woman aged 18-30 years in good health. Each CDR3 is given with its conserved first and last residue. The order of the fields is J gene, clone size, D gene, V gene, CDR3 DNA, CDR3 protein. The D gene is left open where the match is weak. The size entry is marked missing in some rows and otherwise reads once, few, many or a size class.

J gene: TRBJ2-7; clone size: many; D gene: .; V gene: TRBV10-3; CDR3 DNA: TGTGCCATCAGCCAACTCTCCTACGAGCAGTACTTC; CDR3 protein: CAISQLSYEQYF
J gene: TRBJ1-6; clone size: few; D gene: .; V gene: TRBV5-5; CDR3 DNA: TGTGCCAGCAGCCACCGACAGGAGGTATCGTGGAATTCACCCCTCCACTTT; CDR3 protein: CASSHRQEVSWNSPLHF
J gene: TRBJ1-1; clone size: few; D gene: .; V gene: TRBV3-1; CDR3 DNA: TGTGCCAGCAGCCATTCACCCACTGAAGCTTTCTTT; CDR3 protein: CASSHSPTEAFF
J gene: TRBJ1-1; clone size: few; D gene: .; V gene: TRBV29-1; CDR3 DNA: TGCAGCGCCGCTCGACAGACGAACACTGAAGCTTTCTTT; CDR3 protein: CSAARQTNTEAFF
J gene: TRBJ2-7; clone size: .; D gene: .; V gene: TRBV2; CDR3 DNA: TGTGCCAGCACTGCGGGCGGGTCCCCGTCCTACGAGCAGTACTTC; CDR3 protein: CASTAGGSPSYEQYF
J gene: TRBJ2-2; clone size: .; D gene: .; V gene: TRBV6-1; CDR3 DNA: TGTGCCAGCAGCGACCGCGGGCCTAACACCGGGGAGCTGTTTTTT; CDR3 protein: CASSDRGPNTGELFF
J gene: TRBJ1-5; clone size: .; D gene: TRBD1; V gene: TRBV10-3; CDR3 DNA: TGTGCCATCAGATCGGGACAGGGTCAGCCCCAGCATTTT; CDR3 protein: CAIRSGQGQPQHF
J gene: TRBJ2-1; clone size: .; D gene: TRBD2; V gene: TRBV7-6; CDR3 DNA: TGTGCCAGCAGCTTTCGGGAGGCCCATTACAATGAGCAGTTCTTC; CDR3 protein: CASSFREAHYNEQFF
J gene: TRBJ1-1; clone size: few; D gene: .; V gene: TRBV12-3/TRBV12-4; CDR3 DNA: TGTGCCAGCAGTTTAGGGGAACCGACTGAAGCTTTCTTT; CDR3 protein: CASSLGEPTEAFF
J gene: TRBJ2-1; clone size: many; D gene: .; V gene: TRBV2; CDR3 DNA: TGTGCCAGCGGGATTGGGCTAGGGGACAATGAGCAGTTCTTC; CDR3 protein: CASGIGLGDNEQFF
J gene: TRBJ2-1; clone size: once; D gene: TRBD2; V gene: TRBV7-2; CDR3 DNA: TGTGCCAGCAGCTCCCGGACTAGCGGGGGGGCTGAGCAGTTCTTC; CDR3 protein: CASSSRTSGGAEQFF
J gene: TRBJ1-5; clone size: few; D gene: .; V gene: TRBV12-3/TRBV12-4; CDR3 DNA: TGTGCCAGCAGCCGGTGGGGGGACAATCAGCCCCAGCATTTT; CDR3 protein: CASSRWGDNQPQHF
J gene: TRBJ2-1; clone size: few; D gene: .; V gene: TRBV7-9; CDR3 DNA: TGTGCCAGCAGTTATACCGGGACCTACAATGAGCAGTTCTTC; CDR3 protein: CASSYTGTYNEQFF
J gene: TRBJ2-7; clone size: few; D gene: .; V gene: TRBV15; CDR3 DNA: TGTGCCACCAGCCAGGGATTAGGGGGGTCCTTCCACGAGCAGTACTTC; CDR3 protein: CATSQGLGGSFHEQYF
J gene: TRBJ2-2; clone size: many; D gene: .; V gene: TRBV24-1; CDR3 DNA: TGTGCCACCAGTGATTTTGGGGGCTTACTGTTTTTT; CDR3 protein: CATSDFGGLLFF
J gene: TRBJ2-3; clone size: .; D gene: TRBD1; V gene: TRBV28; CDR3 DNA: TGTGCCAGCAAAAAGGACAGGGGAACAGATACGCAGTATTTT; CDR3 protein: CASKKDRGTDTQYF
J gene: TRBJ2-1; clone size: many; D gene: .; V gene: TRBV10-3; CDR3 DNA: TGTGCCATCAGTCTCGACCTCAATGAGCAGTTCTTC; CDR3 protein: CAISLDLNEQFF
J gene: TRBJ2-4; clone size: .; D gene: TRBD2; V gene: TRBV29-1; CDR3 DNA: TGCAGCGTTTTGGGGGGAGGGCTAGCCAAAAACATTCAGTACTTC; CDR3 protein: CSVLGGGLAKNIQYF
J gene: TRBJ2-3; clone size: .; D gene: .; V gene: TRBV3-1; CDR3 DNA: TGTGCCAGCAGCCAAAGTCCCAACGCCCCAGCAGATACGCAGTATTTT; CDR3 protein: CASSQSPNAPADTQYF
J gene: TRBJ2-6; clone size: few; D gene: .; V gene: TRBV29-1; CDR3 DNA: TGCAGCGTTTTTGGGGCCAACGTCCTGACTTTC; CDR3 protein: CSVFGANVLTF
J gene: TRBJ1-1; clone size: few; D gene: .; V gene: TRBV5-1; CDR3 DNA: TGCGCCAGCAGACTGGGAGGGGCCACAAATGAAGCTTTCTTT; CDR3 protein: CASRLGGATNEAFF
J gene: TRBJ2-7; clone size: .; D gene: .; V gene: TRBV20-1; CDR3 DNA: TGCAGTGCTAGGGGCGGGCCCCCCTACGAGCAGTACTTC; CDR3 protein: CSARGGPPYEQYF
J gene: TRBJ2-1; clone size: .; D gene: TRBD2; V gene: TRBV24-1; CDR3 DNA: TGTGCCACCAGCGGGGGGGGGAACAGCTCCTACAATGAGCAGTTCTTC; CDR3 protein: CATSGGGNSSYNEQFF
J gene: TRBJ2-3; clone size: .; D gene: .; V gene: TRBV6-5; CDR3 DNA: TGTGCCAGCAGTTATCTGGGGGCAGATACGCAGTATTTT; CDR3 protein: CASSYLGADTQYF
J gene: TRBJ2-5; clone size: .; D gene: .; V gene: TRBV9; CDR3 DNA: TGTGCCAGCAGCCCTCGACTAGGGGGAGAGACCCAGTACTTC; CDR3 protein: CASSPRLGGETQYF
J gene: TRBJ2-7; clone size: .; D gene: TRBD1; V gene: TRBV4-1; CDR3 DNA: TGCGCCAGCAGTCGGGACAGTGGGACCTACGAGCAGTACTTC; CDR3 protein: CASSRDSGTYEQYF
J gene: TRBJ1-5; clone size: many; D gene: .; V gene: TRBV10-2; CDR3 DNA: TGCGCCAGCAGTGATGTAGCAGCTAGCAATCAGCCCCAGCATTTT; CDR3 protein: CASSDVAASNQPQHF
J gene: TRBJ1-2; clone size: .; D gene: .; V gene: TRBV6-1; CDR3 DNA: TGTGCCAGCAGGGGCGACAGACGGGTGAATGGCTACACCTTC; CDR3 protein: CASRGDRRVNGYTF
J gene: TRBJ2-3; clone size: .; D gene: .; V gene: TRBV28; CDR3 DNA: TGTGCCAGCAGTTTTGACGGGGGGCAAAATACGCAGTATTTT; CDR3 protein: CASSFDGGQNTQYF
J gene: TRBJ1-1; clone size: few; D gene: .; V gene: TRBV20-1; CDR3 DNA: TGCAGTGCTAAGACACCGAACACTGAAGCTTTCTTT; CDR3 protein: CSAKTPNTEAFF
J gene: TRBJ1-6; clone size: .; D gene: .; V gene: TRBV2; CDR3 DNA: TGTGCCAGCAAGCTCCAGGGATCCACCTATAATTCACCCCTCCACTTT; CDR3 protein: CASKLQGSTYNSPLHF
J gene: TRBJ2-7; clone size: .; D gene: .; V gene: TRBV2; CDR3 DNA: TGTGCCAGCAGTGAACAGGCGGGAAGTACGGGGGAGCAGTACTTC; CDR3 protein: CASSEQAGSTGEQYF
J gene: TRBJ2-5; clone size: few; D gene: TRBD1; V gene: TRBV9; CDR3 DNA: TGTGCCAGCAGCGCGAAAGGACAGGCCACCGGGGAGACCCAGTACTTC; CDR3 protein: CASSAKGQATGETQYF
J gene: TRBJ2-3; clone size: .; D gene: .; V gene: TRBV7-8; CDR3 DNA: TGTGCCAGCAGGCCCCTACCTCCGGGAGCGACCAGCACAGATACGCAGTATTTT; CDR3 protein: CASRPLPPGATSTDTQYF
J gene: TRBJ2-1; clone size: .; D gene: .; V gene: TRBV6-5; CDR3 DNA: TGTGCCAGCAGTTACGATCGGGGGAGACTAAATGAGCAGTTCTTC; CDR3 protein: CASSYDRGRLNEQFF
J gene: TRBJ2-5; clone size: .; D gene: .; V gene: TRBV20-1; CDR3 DNA: TGCAGTGCGGACCCCCCGGGCGGAGCGGGGACCCAGTACTTC; CDR3 protein: CSADPPGGAGTQYF
J gene: TRBJ2-4; clone size: .; D gene: TRBD1; V gene: TRBV10-3; CDR3 DNA: TGTGCCATCAGTGAGGGACAGGGCTCTTCAGCCAAAAACATTCAGTACTTC; CDR3 protein: CAISEGQGSSAKNIQYF
J gene: TRBJ1-5; clone size: few; D gene: .; V gene: TRBV19; CDR3 DNA: TGTGCCAGTTCCACCCGGAGCCCCAATCAGCCCCAGCATTTT; CDR3 protein: CASSTRSPNQPQHF
J gene: TRBJ2-7; clone size: many; D gene: TRBD2; V gene: TRBV25-1; CDR3 DNA: TGTGCCAGCAGTGGCCGATGGAAAGCGGGAGGCTCCTACGAGCAGTACTTC; CDR3 protein: CASSGRWKAGGSYEQYF
J gene: TRBJ1-2; clone size: .; D gene: TRBD1; V gene: TRBV20-1; CDR3 DNA: TGCAGTGCTAGAACAACCGGGACAGGGGAGTCAGTTGGCTACACCTTC; CDR3 protein: CSARTTGTGESVGYTF
J gene: TRBJ2-7; clone size: few; D gene: TRBD2; V gene: TRBV7-7; CDR3 DNA: TGTGCCAGCGGAAAACTAGCGCGAGTTAAGTACTTC; CDR3 protein: CASGKLARVKYF
J gene: TRBJ2-2; clone size: few; D gene: TRBD1; V gene: TRBV4-1; CDR3 DNA: TGCGCCAGCAGCCAAGTTGGACAGGCGAACACCGGGGAGCTGTTTTTT; CDR3 protein: CASSQVGQANTGELFF
J gene: TRBJ1-6; clone size: .; D gene: .; V gene: TRBV20-1; CDR3 DNA: TGCAGTGCCTCTGGGGGGGATAATTCACCCCTCCACTTT; CDR3 protein: CSASGGDNSPLHF
J gene: TRBJ2-7; clone size: few; D gene: TRBD2; V gene: TRBV6-4; CDR3 DNA: TGTGCCATCAGGCCCGGGACTAGCGGGACCCGTAGGGCTTACGAGCAGTACTTC; CDR3 protein: CAIRPGTSGTRRAYEQYF
J gene: TRBJ2-2; clone size: few; D gene: .; V gene: TRBV7-3; CDR3 DNA: TGTGCCAGCAGCTTCGACAGGTCAATCGGGGAGCTGTTTTTT; CDR3 protein: CASSFDRSIGELFF
J gene: TRBJ2-7; clone size: many; D gene: TRBD2; V gene: TRBV3-1; CDR3 DNA: TGTGCCAGCTCTCCAAGCGGGAGCTCCTACGAGCAGTACTTC; CDR3 protein: CASSPSGSSYEQYF
J gene: TRBJ2-3; clone size: .; D gene: TRBD1; V gene: TRBV5-1; CDR3 DNA: TGCGCCAGCAGCAGAGAGGACAGGGCTGGCACAGATACGCAGTATTTT; CDR3 protein: CASSREDRAGTDTQYF